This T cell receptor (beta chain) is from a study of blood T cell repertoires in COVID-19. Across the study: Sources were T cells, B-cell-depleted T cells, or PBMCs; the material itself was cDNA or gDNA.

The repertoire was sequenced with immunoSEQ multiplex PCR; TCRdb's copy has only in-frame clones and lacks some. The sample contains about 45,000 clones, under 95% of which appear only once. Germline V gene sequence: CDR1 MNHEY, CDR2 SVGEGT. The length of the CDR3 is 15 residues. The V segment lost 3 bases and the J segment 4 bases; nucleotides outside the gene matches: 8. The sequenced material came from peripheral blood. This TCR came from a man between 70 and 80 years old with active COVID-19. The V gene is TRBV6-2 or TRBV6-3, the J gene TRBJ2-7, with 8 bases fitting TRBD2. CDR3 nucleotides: TGTGCCAGCAGTTATCATAGAGCGGGGGATTACGAGCAGTACTTC. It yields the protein CASSYHRAGDYEQYF.